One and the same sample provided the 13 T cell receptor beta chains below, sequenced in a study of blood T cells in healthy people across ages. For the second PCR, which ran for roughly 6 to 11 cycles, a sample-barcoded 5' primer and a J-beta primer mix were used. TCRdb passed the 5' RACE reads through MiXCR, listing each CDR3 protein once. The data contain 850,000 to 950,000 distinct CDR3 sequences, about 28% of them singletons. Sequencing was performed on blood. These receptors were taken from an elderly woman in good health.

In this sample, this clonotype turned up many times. CDR3 DNA sequence: TGTGCCAGCAGTTACTCGGAGTCCTACGAGCAGTACTTC. It is translated as CASSYSESYEQYF. V usage is TRBV6-2 or TRBV6-3 and J usage is TRBJ2-7; D uncertain. The V gene's germline CDR1 is MNHEY and CDR2 SVGEGT. The ends were cut back, 0 bases at V and 1 base at J, with 4 bases in the middle. The CDR3 contains 13 residues.

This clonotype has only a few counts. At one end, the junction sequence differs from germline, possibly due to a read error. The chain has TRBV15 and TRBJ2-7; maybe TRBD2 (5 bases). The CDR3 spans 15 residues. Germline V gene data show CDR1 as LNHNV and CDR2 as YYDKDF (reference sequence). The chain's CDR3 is CATSSSTAGNYGQYF. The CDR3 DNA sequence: TGTGCCACCAGCTCCTCCACGGCGGGCAACTACGGGCAGTACTTC.

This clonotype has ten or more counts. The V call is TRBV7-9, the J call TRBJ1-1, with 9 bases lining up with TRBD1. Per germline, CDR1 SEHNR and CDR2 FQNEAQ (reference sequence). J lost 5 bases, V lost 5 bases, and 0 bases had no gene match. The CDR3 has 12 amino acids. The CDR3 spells CASSGQGTEAFF. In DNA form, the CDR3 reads TGTGCCAGCAGCGGACAGGGGACTGAAGCTTTCTTT.

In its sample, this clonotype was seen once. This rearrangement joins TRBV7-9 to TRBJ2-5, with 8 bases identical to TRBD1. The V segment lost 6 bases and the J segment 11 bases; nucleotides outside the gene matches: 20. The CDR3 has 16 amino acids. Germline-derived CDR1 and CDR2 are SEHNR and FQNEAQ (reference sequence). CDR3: CASSRLRDRSIYEQYF. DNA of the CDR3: TGTGCCAGCAGTCGGTTGCGGGACAGGTCGATTTATGAGCAGTACTTC.

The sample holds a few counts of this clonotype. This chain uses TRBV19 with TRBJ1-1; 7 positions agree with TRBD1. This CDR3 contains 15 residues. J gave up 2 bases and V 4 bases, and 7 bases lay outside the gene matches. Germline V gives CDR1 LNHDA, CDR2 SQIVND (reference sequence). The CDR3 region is CASSKLRQGNTEAFF. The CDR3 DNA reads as TGTGCCAGTAGTAAACTCCGACAGGGAAACACTGAAGCTTTCTTT. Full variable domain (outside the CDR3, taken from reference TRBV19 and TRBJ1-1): DGGITQSPKYLFRKEGQNVTLSCEQNLNHDAMYWYRQDPGQGLRLIYYSQIVNDFQKGDIAEGYSVSREKKESFPLTVTSAQKNPTAFYLCASSKLRQGNTEAFFGQGTRLTVV.

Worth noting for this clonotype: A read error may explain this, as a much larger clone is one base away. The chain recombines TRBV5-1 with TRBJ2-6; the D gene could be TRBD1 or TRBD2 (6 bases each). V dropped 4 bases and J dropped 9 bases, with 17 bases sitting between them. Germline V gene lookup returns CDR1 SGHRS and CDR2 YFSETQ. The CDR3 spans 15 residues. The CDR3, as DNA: TGCGCCAGCAGCATGGGGACAAGGGAGGACAACGTCCTGACTTTC. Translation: CASSMGTREDNVLTF. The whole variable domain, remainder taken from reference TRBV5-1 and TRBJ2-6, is KAGVTQTPRYLIKTRGQQVTLSCSPISGHRSVSWYQQTPGQGLQFLFEYFSETQRNKGNFPGRFSGRQFSNSRSEMNVSTLELGDSALYLCASSMGTREDNVLTFGAGSRLTVL.

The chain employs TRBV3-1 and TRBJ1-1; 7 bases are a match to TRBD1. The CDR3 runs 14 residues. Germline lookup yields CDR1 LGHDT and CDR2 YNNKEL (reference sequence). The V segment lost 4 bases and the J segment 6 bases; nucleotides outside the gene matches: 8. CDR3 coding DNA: TGTGCCAGCAGCCCGACCTTGAGGGGGCCTGAAGCTTTCTTT. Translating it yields CASSPTLRGPEAFF.

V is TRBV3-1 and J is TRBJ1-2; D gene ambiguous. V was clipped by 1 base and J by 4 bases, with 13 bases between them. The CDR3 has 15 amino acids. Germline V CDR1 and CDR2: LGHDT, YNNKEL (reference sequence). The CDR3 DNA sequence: TGTGCCAGCAGCCAAGTGTTAGCCCCGTTCTATGGCTACACCTTC. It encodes CASSQVLAPFYGYTF.

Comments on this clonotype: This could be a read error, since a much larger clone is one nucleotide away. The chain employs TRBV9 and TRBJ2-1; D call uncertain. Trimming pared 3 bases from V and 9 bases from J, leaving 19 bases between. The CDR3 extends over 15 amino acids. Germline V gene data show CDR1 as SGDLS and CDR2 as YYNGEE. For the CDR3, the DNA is TGTGCCAGCAGCGCAGCTACCGGCCTGGTAGCTGAGCAGTTCTTC. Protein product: CASSAATGLVAEQFF.

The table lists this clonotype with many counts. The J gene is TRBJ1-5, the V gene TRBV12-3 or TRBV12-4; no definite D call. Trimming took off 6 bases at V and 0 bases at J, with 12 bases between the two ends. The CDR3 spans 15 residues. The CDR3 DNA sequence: TGTGCCAGCAGCTTAAGGCTTTCTAGCAATCAGCCCCAGCATTTT. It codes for CASSLRLSSNQPQHF.

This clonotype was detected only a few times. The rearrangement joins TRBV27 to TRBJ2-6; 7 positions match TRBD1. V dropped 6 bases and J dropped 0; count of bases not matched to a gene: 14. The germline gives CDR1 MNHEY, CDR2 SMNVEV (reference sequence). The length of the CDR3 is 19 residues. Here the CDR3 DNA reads TGTGCCAGCAGCTCCATACTGACAGGGTTAGACTCTGGGGCCAACGTCCTGACTTTC. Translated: CASSSILTGLDSGANVLTF.

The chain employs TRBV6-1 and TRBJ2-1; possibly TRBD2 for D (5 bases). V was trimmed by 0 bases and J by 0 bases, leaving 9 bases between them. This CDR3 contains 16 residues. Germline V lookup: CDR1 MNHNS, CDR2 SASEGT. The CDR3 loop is CASSEALAGSYNEQFF. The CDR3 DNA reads TGTGCCAGCAGTGAAGCTCTGGCGGGCTCCTACAATGAGCAGTTCTTC.

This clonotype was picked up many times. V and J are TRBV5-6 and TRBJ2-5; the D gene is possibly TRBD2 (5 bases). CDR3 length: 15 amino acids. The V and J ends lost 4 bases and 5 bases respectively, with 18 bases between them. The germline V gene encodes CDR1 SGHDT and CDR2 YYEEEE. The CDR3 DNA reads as TGTGCCAGCAGCCTCGAAATGAGGGCATGGGAGACCCAGTACTTC. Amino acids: CASSLEMRAWETQYF.